This T cell receptor (beta chain) was captured by sequencing in a study of T cells in Graves' hyperthyroidism and ophthalmopathy. On this clonotype: Its antigen remains unknown.

Amplification targeted TCR beta CDR3 regions from RNA transcripts. A set of HTBI primers served as the primers for a first-round RT-PCR of the TCR CDR3. Using its own MiXCR run on the multiplex PCR reads, TCRdb lists one record per CDR3 protein. The data contain over 550,000 distinct CDR3 sequences, 16% of them singletons. From germline, CDR1 is MNHEY and CDR2 SVGAGI. The CDR3 is 16 residues long. V was shortened by 0 bases and J by 0 bases, with 9 bases between the two germline ends. Every diagnosis used clinical symptoms, serum thyroxine and TRAb, thyroid ultrasound and orbital computed tomography. The study, taken as a whole, reports: Ophthalmopathy was identified by the model a median approximately 6.9 months ahead of onset. The blood repertoire included most of the expanded thyroid clonotypes above 0.001.

The J gene is TRBJ1-3, the V gene TRBV6-5, with a possible D match to TRBD1 (5 bases). The clonotype originates from a woman aged 18-29 years with Graves' hyperthyroidism. The sample taken for sequencing was blood. CDR3 bases: TGTGCCAGCAGTTACTCGACAGTTAACTCTGGAAACACCATATATTTT. Translated: CASSYSTVNSGNTIYF.